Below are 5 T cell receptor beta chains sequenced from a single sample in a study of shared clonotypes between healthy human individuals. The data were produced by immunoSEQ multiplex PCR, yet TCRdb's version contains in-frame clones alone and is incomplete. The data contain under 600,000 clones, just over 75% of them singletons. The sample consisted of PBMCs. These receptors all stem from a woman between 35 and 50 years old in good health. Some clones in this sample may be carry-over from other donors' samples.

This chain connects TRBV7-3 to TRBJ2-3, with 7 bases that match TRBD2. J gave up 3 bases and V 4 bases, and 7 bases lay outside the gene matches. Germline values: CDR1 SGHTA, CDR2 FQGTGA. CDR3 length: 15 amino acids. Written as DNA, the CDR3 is TGTGCCAGCAGCTACGGCGGGAGTGGGACAGATACGCAGTATTTT. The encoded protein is CASSYGGSGTDTQYF.

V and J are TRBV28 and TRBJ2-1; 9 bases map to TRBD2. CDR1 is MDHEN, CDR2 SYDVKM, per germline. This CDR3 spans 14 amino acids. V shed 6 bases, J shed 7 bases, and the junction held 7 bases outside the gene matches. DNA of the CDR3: TGTGCCAGCAGGGGTCTAGCGGGAAGAAATGAGCAGTTCTTC. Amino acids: CASRGLAGRNEQFF.

The CDR3, as DNA: TGTGCCAGCAGTCACGGGACAGGGGTCTCCTACGAGCAGTACTTC. Its translation: CASSHGTGVSYEQYF. The chain carries TRBV6-1 and TRBJ2-7; TRBD1 matches at 10 bases. There are 15 residues in the CDR3. Trimming took 5 bases from V and 0 from J; bases not matched to a gene: 4. The germline gives CDR1 MNHNS, CDR2 SASEGT.

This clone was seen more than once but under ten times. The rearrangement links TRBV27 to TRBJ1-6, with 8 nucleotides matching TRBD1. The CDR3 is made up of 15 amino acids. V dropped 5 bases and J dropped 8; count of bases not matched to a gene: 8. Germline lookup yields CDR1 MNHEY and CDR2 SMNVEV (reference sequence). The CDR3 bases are TGTGCCAGCAGTAACACCGGGACAGGTTATTCACCCCTCCACTTT. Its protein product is CASSNTGTGYSPLHF.

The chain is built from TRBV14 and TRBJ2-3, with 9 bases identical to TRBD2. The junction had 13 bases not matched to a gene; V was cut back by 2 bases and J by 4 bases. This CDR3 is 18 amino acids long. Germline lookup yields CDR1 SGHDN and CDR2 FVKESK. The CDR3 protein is CASSQPLGSGSTPDTQYF. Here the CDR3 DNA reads TGTGCCAGCAGCCAACCCCTGGGTAGCGGGAGTACCCCAGATACGCAGTATTTT.